The entry below gives a single T cell receptor beta chain sequence along with its context. This specimen comes from a study of blood T cell repertoires in COVID-19. Study overall: Specimens from acute and convalescent COVID-19 originated in the United States, Italy and Spain. PBMCs, B-cell-depleted T cells, or T cells were the source of the cDNA or gDNA that made up the material.

Seattle cases were enrolled at active infection and followed longitudinally. In the source study's methods: Nucleated cell number was recorded as an estimate derived from reference gene primer amplification. Profiled with immunoSEQ multiplex PCR; TCRdb holds only in-frame clones, not every one. V and J calls and clone size are those listed in that table; D and trimming were worked out from the DNA. In the table there are approximately 80,000 clones, about 82% of which are singletons. Between the trimmed V and J ends, which lost 4 bases and 4 bases, there was a span of 5 bases. CDR3 length equals 11 residues. CDR1 GTSNPN and CDR2 SVGIG come from the germline V gene (reference sequence).

The chain joins TRBV30 to TRBJ2-1, with D unclear. The sequenced sample consisted of peripheral blood. The sequence derives from a man aged 45-60 years with COVID-19, enrolled during active disease. CDR3 sequence: CAWTEYNEQFF. The CDR3 DNA reads TGTGCCTGGACAGAATACAATGAGCAGTTCTTC.